Below, 32 T cell receptor beta chains from the same sample are listed, as sequenced in a study of CD8 T cells in Susac syndrome. The RNA, about 0.45 to 1 ug, was put through reverse transcription using random hexamers. One entry per CDR3 protein results from TCRdb running MiXCR on the immunoSEQ multiplex PCR reads. The data contain 160,000 or so distinct CDR3 sequences, approximately 96% of them singletons. Sequenced material: CD8+ T cells from PBMCs. Receptors originate from a human donor with multiple sclerosis.

The gene calls are TRBV2 and TRBJ2-5; D possibly corresponds to TRBD2 (5 bases). Looked up from germline, CDR1 is SNHLY and CDR2 is FYNNEI. The CDR3 totals 14 residues. Trimming pared 5 bases from V and 4 bases from J, leaving 14 bases between. This CDR3 is CASSLLASGETQYF. CDR3 sequence (DNA): TGTGCCAGCAGTTTGCTAGCTTCGGGAGAGACCCAGTACTTC. Combining the CDR3 with reference TRBV2 and TRBJ2-5 gives the whole variable domain EPEVTQTPSHQVTQMGQEVILRCVPISNHLYFYWYRQILGQKVEFLVSFYNNEISEKSEIFDDQFSVERPDGSNFTLKIRSTKLEDSAMYFCASSLLASGETQYFGPGTRLLVL.

This clonotype has a single count. The gene calls are TRBV29-1 and TRBJ1-2, with TRBD1 identical over 9 bases. The CDR3 covers 14 residues. With V trimmed by 0 bases and J by 6 bases, 5 bases remained unmatched. The germline V gene encodes CDR1 SQVTM and CDR2 ANQGSEA. The CDR3 spells CSVEDPGDRDGYTF. The DNA of the CDR3 is TGCAGCGTTGAAGATCCGGGGGACAGGGATGGCTACACCTTC.

This chain links TRBV25-1 with TRBJ2-7; D might be TRBD2 (5 bases). The CDR3 is 13 amino acids. Trimming removed 1 base at V and 3 bases at J, with 7 bases between. Germline V gene data show CDR1 as MGHDK and CDR2 as SYGVNS. The CDR3 coding sequence is TGTGCCAGCAGTGAATCGGACTTCTACGAGCAGTACTTC. Residues: CASSESDFYEQYF.

V and J are TRBV4-2 and TRBJ2-1, with no clear D. This CDR3 has 15 residues. V dropped 4 bases and J dropped 4 bases, with 14 bases sitting between them. CDR1 and CDR2 (germline): LGHNA, YNFKEQ. CDR3 sequence (DNA): TGTGCCAGCAGCCCAAGCGCGGCCCGGTACAATGAGCAGTTCTTC. As protein: CASSPSAARYNEQFF.

CDR3 nucleotide sequence: TGTGCCAGCAGCGTGGCGACAACCTATGGCTACACCTTC. As protein: CASSVATTYGYTF. The rearrangement joins TRBV9 to TRBJ1-2, with D hard to call. V was clipped by 2 bases and J by 4 bases, with 9 bases between them. The V gene's germline CDR1 is SGDLS and CDR2 YYNGEE. This CDR3 has 13 residues.

This chain uses TRBV7-2 with TRBJ2-7; D is unresolved. Germline V gene lookup returns CDR1 SGHTA and CDR2 FQGNSA. V was pared by 3 bases and J by 0 bases, with 9 bases between. The CDR3 consists of 14 residues. This chain's CDR3 is CASSLPGVSYEQYF. The CDR3 DNA follows: TGTGCCAGCAGCTTGCCAGGAGTCTCCTACGAGCAGTACTTC.

V is TRBV30 and J is TRBJ2-1; 10 nucleotides agree with TRBD2. V dropped 4 bases and J dropped 9; count of bases not matched to a gene: 12. This CDR3 region has 15 residues. The germline V gene encodes CDR1 GTSNPN and CDR2 SVGIG (reference sequence). CDR3 sequence: CAWMASGSSRGEQFF. CDR3 bases: TGTGCCTGGATGGCTAGCGGGAGTTCAAGGGGTGAGCAGTTCTTC.

The chain links TRBV20-1 to TRBJ1-1, with TRBD1 as a possible D gene (5 bases). Germline assignment: CDR1 DFQATT and CDR2 SNEGSKA (reference sequence). V was clipped by 6 bases and J by 0 bases, with 11 bases between them. There are 13 residues in the CDR3. This chain's CDR3 is CSAKGLLNTEAFF. The CDR3 DNA follows: TGCAGTGCGAAGGGGCTACTGAACACTGAAGCTTTCTTT.

The chain employs TRBV30 and TRBJ1-2, with D possibly being TRBD1 (6 bases). The V end was cut by 2 bases, the J end by 7 bases, with 8 bases between. Germline CDR1 is GTSNPN and CDR2 is SVGIG (reference sequence). The CDR3 runs 11 residues. The chain's CDR3 is CAWSWGAGYTF. CDR3 nucleotide sequence: TGTGCCTGGAGTTGGGGGGCTGGCTACACCTTC.

For the CDR3, the DNA is TGCAGTGCTGGGGGACTAGCGGGATATAATGAGCAGTTCTTC. It codes for CSAGGLAGYNEQFF. The chain joins TRBV20-1 to TRBJ2-1; TRBD2 matches at 13 bases. The CDR3 spans 14 residues. Trimming cost V 5 bases and J 7 bases; bases outside gene matches: 5. CDR1 and CDR2 (germline): DFQATT, SNEGSKA (reference sequence).

J is TRBJ1-2 and V is TRBV20-1, with D possibly TRBD1 on 5 matching bases. The germline V gene has CDR1 DFQATT and CDR2 SNEGSKA (reference sequence). The CDR3 totals 13 residues. Trimming shortened V by 6 bases and J by 2 bases, and 13 bases separated the two germline ends. CDR3 protein: CSAGDGTNYGYTF. The CDR3 bases are TGCAGTGCGGGGGACGGAACCAACTATGGCTACACCTTC.

This clonotype was detected only once. J is TRBJ1-1 and V is TRBV4-1; D ambiguous. Trimming removed 4 bases from V and 5 bases from J, with 11 bases in between. The CDR3 runs 13 residues. Germline CDR1 reads MGHRA; CDR2 reads YSYEKL. CDR3 DNA sequence: TGCGCCAGCAGCCCCCGACACCAGACTGAAGCTTTCTTT. This gives the protein CASSPRHQTEAFF.

Here the CDR3 reads CASSTRGIYGYTF. CDR3 coding DNA: TGTGCCAGCAGTACGCGGGGGATCTATGGCTACACCTTC. The V gene is TRBV27, the J gene TRBJ1-2; possible D gene TRBD1, 5 bases. The CDR3 runs to 13 residues. CDR1 is MNHEY and CDR2 is SMNVEV in the germline V gene (reference sequence). V lost 5 bases, J lost 4 bases, and 11 bases lay in between.

The V and J genes are TRBV9 and TRBJ2-6, with 7 bases identical to TRBD1. CDR3 size: 18 residues. The ends lost 3 bases at V and 0 bases at J; junction bases unmatched: 9. From germline, CDR1 is SGDLS and CDR2 YYNGEE. CDR3 in DNA: TGTGCCAGCAGCGGATTAAGGGACAGAAGCTCTGGGGCCAACGTCCTGACTTTC. It yields the protein CASSGLRDRSSGANVLTF. Combining the CDR3 with reference TRBV9 and TRBJ2-6 gives the whole variable domain DSGVTQTPKHLITATGQRVTLRCSPRSGDLSVYWYQQSLDQGLQFLIQYYNGEERAKGNILERFSAQQFPDLHSELNLSSLELGDSALYFCASSGLRDRSSGANVLTFGAGSRLTVL.

The gene calls are TRBV15 and TRBJ1-2; perhaps TRBD1 as D (6 bases). The CDR3 loop spans 12 amino acids. Germline V gives CDR1 LNHNV, CDR2 YYDKDF (reference sequence). V shed 9 bases and J shed 4 bases, with 12 bases lying between them. The CDR3 nucleotides read TGTGCCACTTGGGGACACCTCTATGGCTACACCTTC. Translation: CATWGHLYGYTF.

The V call is TRBV27, the J call TRBJ1-2; perhaps TRBD1 as D (5 bases). Germline values: CDR1 MNHEY, CDR2 SMNVEV (reference sequence). This CDR3 region has 14 residues. Trimming removed 6 bases at V and 8 bases at J, with 19 bases between. The CDR3 here is CASSLGGRQGGYTF. Written as DNA, the CDR3 is TGTGCCAGCAGCCTGGGGGGGAGGCAAGGCGGCTACACCTTC.

J is TRBJ1-2 and V is TRBV3-1; D gene unclear. Trimming cost V 0 bases and J 3 bases, with 11 bases left between them. CDR3 size: 15 residues. Germline CDR1 LGHDT, CDR2 YNNKEL (reference sequence). The CDR3 sequence: CASSQDHSPDYGYTF. DNA for the CDR3: TGTGCCAGCAGCCAAGATCACAGCCCTGACTATGGCTACACCTTC.

The CDR3 here is CASSQGPGSTEAFF. The CDR3 bases are TGTGCCAGCAGCCAAGGTCCAGGATCTACTGAAGCTTTCTTT. V usage is TRBV3-1 and J usage is TRBJ1-1; no firm D call. This CDR3 contains 14 residues. V lost 1 base, J lost 5 bases, and 11 bases lay in between. Germline-derived CDR1 and CDR2 are LGHDT and YNNKEL (reference sequence).

V gene TRBV5-1 combines with J gene TRBJ2-3, with D perhaps TRBD1 (6 bases). Trimming left V 4 bases short and J 5 bases short, with 14 bases between. Germline CDR1 SGHRS, CDR2 YFSETQ. The CDR3 covers 14 residues. CDR3 coding DNA: TGCGCCAGCAGCCCATCGACAGGCAAAGATACGCAGTATTTT. Its protein product is CASSPSTGKDTQYF.

J is TRBJ2-1 and V is TRBV9; perhaps TRBD2 as D (5 bases). The V gene lost 7 bases and the J gene lost 10 bases, with 12 bases spanning the gap. The CDR3 sequence is 11 residues long. Germline V lookup: CDR1 SGDLS, CDR2 YYNGEE. The CDR3 DNA sequence: TGTGCCAGCGGAGGAGACCGGGAGCAGTTCTTC. Protein sequence: CASGGDREQFF. Full variable domain (rest looked up from reference TRBV9 and TRBJ2-1): DSGVTQTPKHLITATGQRVTLRCSPRSGDLSVYWYQQSLDQGLQFLIQYYNGEERAKGNILERFSAQQFPDLHSELNLSSLELGDSALYFCASGGDREQFFGPGTRLTVL.

The V call is TRBV13, the J call TRBJ1-2, with 8 bases fitting TRBD1. The CDR3 has 16 amino acids. Germline V lookup: CDR1 PRHDT, CDR2 FYEKMQ (reference sequence). Germline trimming cut 4 bases from V and 5 bases from J; bases unmatched to any gene: 12. This CDR3 reads CASSSLDRAVSYGYTF. In DNA, the CDR3 is TGTGCCAGCAGCTCCTTGGACAGGGCAGTATCATATGGCTACACCTTC.

J is TRBJ2-7 and V is TRBV29-1; TRBD1 might be the D (6 bases). V shed 4 bases and J shed 4 bases, with 14 bases lying between them. Germline values: CDR1 SQVTM, CDR2 ANQGSEA. This CDR3 has 13 residues. The CDR3 DNA sequence: TGCAGCGTTGTGGCAGGGGATTCGTACGAGCAGTACTTC. The encoded protein is CSVVAGDSYEQYF.

The rearrangement joins TRBV27 to TRBJ2-6; no reliable D call. The CDR3 totals 14 residues. V lost 5 bases and J 4 bases, leaving 9 bases between the germline ends. Germline V gene data show CDR1 as MNHEY and CDR2 as SMNVEV (reference sequence). The CDR3 DNA sequence: TGTGCCAGCAGTATTTGGGAAGGGGCCAACGTCCTGACTTTC. As protein: CASSIWEGANVLTF.

The J gene is TRBJ1-3, the V gene TRBV29-1, with no clear D. The V end was cut by 7 bases, the J end by 2 bases, with 6 bases between. Germline CDR1 reads SQVTM; CDR2 reads ANQGSEA. The CDR3 runs to 11 residues. CDR3 in amino acids: CSARTGNTIYF. CDR3 sequence (DNA): TGCAGCGCCAGGACTGGAAACACCATATATTTT.

This clonotype was counted once. The chain has TRBV27 and TRBJ2-5, with D perhaps TRBD2 (5 bases). CDR1 is MNHEY and CDR2 is SMNVEV in the germline V gene (reference sequence). This CDR3 has 16 residues. V was pared by 5 bases and J by 0 bases, with 16 bases between. CDR3 amino acids: CASSPLEGLYQETQYF. The CDR3 DNA is TGTGCCAGCAGTCCACTTGAGGGATTGTACCAAGAGACCCAGTACTTC.

The chain has TRBV14 and TRBJ2-4, with TRBD1 identical over 7 bases. V was clipped by 5 bases and J by 2 bases; unmatched bases: 15. This CDR3 spans 18 amino acids. Per the germline V gene, CDR1 is SGHDN and CDR2 is FVKESK. This CDR3 reads CASSRGPLGALTKNIQYF. CDR3 DNA sequence: TGTGCCAGCAGCAGGGGGCCCCTGGGGGCCTTGACCAAAAACATTCAGTACTTC.

The chain has TRBV7-8 and TRBJ2-5, with 8 bases identical to TRBD1. This CDR3 is built from 15 residues. With 1 base clipped from V and 2 bases from J, the junction kept 3 bases outside the gene matches. CDR1 and CDR2 (germline): SGHVS, FQNEAQ. The CDR3 DNA reads TGTGCCAGCAGCTTAGATGGGGACAGGCAAGAGACCCAGTACTTC. Protein sequence: CASSLDGDRQETQYF.

V gene TRBV20-1 combines with J gene TRBJ2-4, with 9 bases fitting TRBD2. The CDR3 consists of 13 residues. CDR1 is DFQATT, CDR2 SNEGSKA, per germline (reference sequence). V lost 5 bases, J lost 7 bases, and 6 bases stayed unmatched. In DNA, the CDR3 is TGCAGTGCTGCGCGACTAGCGGACAACATTCAGTACTTC. Protein: CSAARLADNIQYF.

The chain has TRBV19 and TRBJ1-5; tentatively, D is TRBD1 (5 bases). The V gene lost 4 bases and the J gene lost 5 bases, with 12 bases spanning the gap. This CDR3 contains 14 residues. Germline CDR1 LNHDA, CDR2 SQIVND (reference sequence). The CDR3 spells CASSTTVVYQPQHF. CDR3 DNA sequence: TGTGCCAGTAGTACGACAGTAGTATATCAGCCCCAGCATTTT.

The chain recombines TRBV7-2 with TRBJ1-6; the match to TRBD1 covers 9 bases. J was trimmed by 10 bases and V by 7 bases; bases with no gene match: 11. CDR3 length: 15 residues. Germline assignment: CDR1 SGHTA and CDR2 FQGNSA. The CDR3 loop is CASTHWTGAGSPLHF. CDR3 DNA: TGTGCCAGCACCCACTGGACAGGGGCAGGATCACCCCTCCACTTT.

CDR3 coding DNA: TGTGCCAGCAGTTACGGGGTCTCCTACGAGCAGTACTTC. This codes for CASSYGVSYEQYF. The rearrangement joins TRBV6-5 to TRBJ2-7; no clear D. Trimming shortened V by 2 bases and J by 0 bases, and 5 bases separated the two germline ends. This CDR3 spans 13 amino acids. CDR1 MNHEY and CDR2 SVGAGI come from the germline V gene.

The chain joins TRBV20-1 to TRBJ2-3; 9 nucleotides match TRBD2. The ends lost 6 bases at V and 4 bases at J; junction bases unmatched: 11. Germline assignment: CDR1 DFQATT and CDR2 SNEGSKA (reference sequence). CDR3 size: 15 residues. The CDR3 spells CSAAKGAGGPDTQYF. Written as DNA, the CDR3 is TGCAGTGCCGCGAAGGGAGCGGGGGGCCCAGATACGCAGTATTTT.